This T cell receptor (beta chain) was captured in a study of shared clonotypes between healthy human individuals. Study results and caveats: Unshared clonotypes carried lower generation probabilities than those common to all four donors.

Notes on this clone: The target antigen is unknown.

Generated by immunoSEQ multiplex PCR, the TCRdb table keeps only in-frame clones and is missing some. The sample carries 800,000 to 1,200,000 clones, roughly 74% recorded once. Trimming removed 4 bases from V and 2 bases from J, with 8 bases in between. The CDR3 runs 13 residues. Germline-derived CDR1 and CDR2 are MNHNY and SVGAGI (reference sequence). The study drew all its donors from Caucasian adults living in Nashville, Tennessee. The chain combines TRBV6-6 with TRBJ1-1, with D possibly TRBD1 on 5 matching bases. The origin of this receptor is a man younger than 30 in good health. Some clones in this sample may be carry-over from other donors' samples. Material for sequencing was memory CD4+ T cells from PBMCs. Subset indicated: CD45RA-negative fraction. The CDR3 DNA sequence: TGTGCCAGCAGTTTCCAGGGAAACACTGAAGCTTTCTTT. Its protein product is CASSFQGNTEAFF.